The clone carrying this TCR beta chain was found many times. Its matching antigen is unknown. This sample was included in a study of T cells in Graves' hyperthyroidism and ophthalmopathy. The CDR3 has 14 amino acids. V lost 3 bases, J lost 4 bases, and 5 bases stayed unmatched. Germline V gives CDR1 GTSNPN, CDR2 SVGIG (reference sequence). Each ophthalmopathy patient scored at least 3 on the Clinical Activity Score and at least 4 on NOSPECS grade, with duration under 3 months. Uncontrolled infection, other autoimmune disease, pregnancy and lactation each barred patients from inclusion. Whole-study findings and limits: Model output signaled ophthalmopathy a median about seven months ahead of onset. From stable hyperthyroidism, ophthalmopathy was set apart by a 13 V-J model.

RNA transcripts were the template for amplifying TCR beta CDR3 regions. The TCR CDR3 first-round RT-PCR relied on the HTBI primer set. Via MiXCR, TCRdb re-called the multiplex PCR reads, giving one row per CDR3 protein. The sample lists 600,000 or so distinct CDR3 sequences, 13% to 15% occurring once. The sequenced sample was blood. V usage is TRBV30 and J usage is TRBJ1-5; 8 bases fit TRBD1. The clonotype comes from a young woman with Graves' ophthalmopathy. The CDR3 DNA reads as TGTGCCTGGAGCGGACAGGGTGCGAATCAGCCCCAGCATTTT. Encoded protein: CAWSGQGANQPQHF.